This TCR beta chain comes out of a study of shared clonotypes between healthy human individuals (TCRdb year 2020). About the investigation overall: The cohort included three men and two women between 18 and 49 years of age. For each donor, three plates each were used for CD4 naive and CD4 memory, two plates were used for CD8 naive, and one plate was used for CD8 memory. To estimate repertoire size and how much clonotypes are shared between individuals, the study performed deep sequencing of blood TCR repertoires from a few healthy adults. Leukapheresis yielded between about 0.85 and 9.5 billion PBMCs per donor. Libraries were prepared and TCR repertoires were sequenced by different laboratories using diverse techniques, in order to increase sequencing depth and limit assay-specific biases. The full study reports these points: Rarefaction of sorted-subset datasets indicated incomplete sequencing despite the large sequencing depth. The small number of donors limited the genetic and exposure-history diversity represented. Larger estimated clonotype richness was generally found for naive subsets than for memory subsets. Compared with non-shared clonotypes, the clonotypes found in all four sorted-subset donors had higher generation probabilities. Sampling was restricted to blood, and TCR repertoires in tissue are likely to differ from TCR repertoires in blood. When a handful of donors were compared, the shared fraction of clonotypes was roughly 5% for naive CD4, less than 4% for naive CD8, 2.3% for memory CD4, and 0.3% to 0.5% for memory CD8. Based on pairwise subsampling, the degree of clonotype sharing among donors was expected to be affected by sequencing depth.

The CDR1 and CDR2 encoded by the germline V gene are SGHNT and YENEEA. Spanning cysteine to phenylalanine, the CDR3 consists of 14 amino acids. The retained sequence is limited to the CDR3, 42 bases, with the frame set at the first base. Trimming at the junction amounts to 1 base on V and 4 bases on J, and the germline ends lie 9 bases apart. The donors were healthy, HIV-negative adults with no recently reported acute infections or vaccinations. Every donor was a Caucasian adult living in Nashville, Tennessee, USA. CD4+ T cells were enriched by magnetic negative selection; naive cells were then positively selected on CD45RA, and the negative fraction formed the memory subset. After blood collection by leukapheresis, PBMCs were isolated using Ficoll-Histopaque density gradient centrifugation and then cryopreserved in the vapor phase of liquid nitrogen. Purity and quantity of every magnetically sorted T cell population were checked by analytical flow cytometry. Genomic DNA was isolated from each sorted fraction and quantified by UV absorbance on a Nanodrop 2000c.

Comments on this clone: Its antigen remains undetermined. One base away there is no much larger clone; base qualities are not given.

Using the deep immunoSEQ assay, multiplex PCR amplified TCR CDR3 regions from genomic DNA. For each cell subset, the extracted genomic DNA was distributed evenly across all wells of several immunoSEQ 96-well plates, and each plate served as one replicate. For sorted subsets, each replicate PCR was loaded with about 0.2 ug genomic DNA, equivalent to 25,000 to 35,000 T cell genomes. Purified libraries were measured with a Qubit 3.0 fluorometer, size-checked on a Bioanalyzer 2100, and measured again with the KAPA Library Quantification kit. A separate single-read 150-cycle Illumina NextSeq 550 flow cell was used to sequence each immunoSEQ 96-well plate. As for the authors' bioinformatics: Because only junctional sequences without quality scores were contained in the immunoSEQ output, filtering matching that applied to full-length reads could not be performed. To assign V/J genes and CDR3, sequences were annotated against IMGT germline references using PyIR, a Python wrapper for IgBLAST v1.9. Reads with weak V/J assignments (E-value above 1e-6), missing CDR3, stop codons, out-of-frame junctions, or ambiguous translated residues were removed. V3J clonotypes were defined by identical inferred V gene, J gene, and CDR3 amino acid sequence. Percentage overlap between repertoires was computed as shared unique clonotypes divided by the size of the smaller repertoire. Three approaches were used to assess repertoire richness: RTK rarefaction, the Chao1 estimator, and Recon v2.1 estimates of unobserved clonotypes. For all TCRbeta clonotypes obtained by the gDNA method from a few donors, generation probabilities were computed with OLGA. TCRdb holds this immuneACCESS table with in-frame rearrangements only. Some clones are missing; in checked studies, unresolved V genes explain under half, and the rest has no known cause. V, J and clone size were drawn from that table, and D and trimming were deduced from the DNA. The sample has about 610,000 clones on record, 97% of them singletons. Of the sample, roughly 0.05% falls within the top ten clones.

Sequencing input: naive CD4+ T cells sorted from blood. Taken with the paper, the label for cell subset or site translates to: CD45RA+ positively selected. The sequence derives from a woman in her twenties or thirties in good health. The V and J genes are TRBV11-3 and TRBJ2-3, and possibly TRBD2, on 6 matching bases. In nucleotides, the sequence is TGTGCCAGCAGCTTAGGTCGGGGGTCAGATACGCAGTATTTT. It is translated as CASSLGRGSDTQYF.